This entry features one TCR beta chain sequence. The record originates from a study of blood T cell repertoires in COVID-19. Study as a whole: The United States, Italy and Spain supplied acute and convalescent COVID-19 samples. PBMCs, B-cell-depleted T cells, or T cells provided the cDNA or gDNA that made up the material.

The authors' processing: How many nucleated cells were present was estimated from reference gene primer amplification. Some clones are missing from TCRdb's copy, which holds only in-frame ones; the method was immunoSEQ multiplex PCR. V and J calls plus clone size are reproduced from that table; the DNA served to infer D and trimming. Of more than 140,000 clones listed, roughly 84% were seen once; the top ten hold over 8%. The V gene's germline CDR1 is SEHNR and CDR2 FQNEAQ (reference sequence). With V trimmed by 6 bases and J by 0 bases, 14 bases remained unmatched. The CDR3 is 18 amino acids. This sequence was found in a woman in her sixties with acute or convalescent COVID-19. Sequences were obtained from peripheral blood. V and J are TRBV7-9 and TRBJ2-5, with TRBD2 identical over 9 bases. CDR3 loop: CASSFRVAGDLNQETQYF. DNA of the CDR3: TGTGCCAGCAGTTTCCGAGTAGCGGGGGACCTGAACCAAGAGACCCAGTACTTC.